The following is a T cell receptor beta chain sequence with its context. The CDR3 runs to 15 residues. V shed 1 base and J 5 bases; nucleotides not matched to a gene: 5. Germline V gene sequence: CDR1 SEHNR, CDR2 FQNEAQ (reference sequence). The treatment here: about 20 received Ad26.COV2.S at low or high dose, single or two shots; 5 received placebo; per-sample allocation not given. Samples were taken on day 63 after the first vaccine or placebo injection. This specimen comes from a study of Ad26.COV2.S vaccination and SARS-CoV-2 variants. Sequenced by immunoSEQ multiplex PCR; TCRdb stores in-frame clones only, minus some. Of about 350,000 clones detected, about 86% appear once; the ten largest clones hold about 10%.

The material sequenced was peripheral blood, taken in a trial of Ad26.COV2.S vaccine versus placebo. The chain couples TRBV7-9 to TRBJ2-7; 10 nucleotides align to TRBD2. The clonotype comes from a person aged 18-65 years who received the Ad26.COV2.S COVID-19 vaccine or a placebo. The CDR3 DNA sequence: TGTGCCAGCAGCTTAGGTCTAGCGGGAGTGAACGAGCAGTACTTC. This sequence encodes CASSLGLAGVNEQYF.